This entry is about one T cell receptor (beta chain). Trimming shortened V by 6 bases and J by 3 bases, and 15 bases separated the two germline ends. The CDR3 covers 14 residues. Per germline, CDR1 SGHTA and CDR2 FQGNSA. This record belongs to a study of blood T cell repertoires in COVID-19. Study background: Acute and convalescent COVID-19 samples came from the United States, Italy and Spain. Sources were T cells, B-cell-depleted T cells, or PBMCs; the material itself was cDNA or gDNA.

In the source study's methods: It was from reference gene primer amplification that nucleated cell counts were estimated. The assay was immunoSEQ multiplex PCR, and TCRdb's table has in-frame clones only and misses some. Clone size and V and J calls were adopted from that table, with D and trimming inferred from the DNA. The data hold about 28,000 clones, with 84% observed a single time. Material for sequencing was peripheral blood. The receptor's source is a man between 65 and 85 years old with active COVID-19. The V call is TRBV7-2, the J call TRBJ2-7, with D maybe TRBD1 (5 bases). CDR3 DNA: TGTGCCAGCAGGCTGTCAAAAGGGGACTACGAGCAGTACTTC. As protein: CASRLSKGDYEQYF.